The 13 T cell receptor beta chains below were found in one sample sequenced in a study of shared clonotypes between healthy human individuals. TCRdb's copy holds only in-frame clones and misses some; the assay was immunoSEQ multiplex PCR. The sample includes under 1,100,000 clones, around 82% seen only once; the top ten take under 0.8%. Sample: memory CD4+ T cells from PBMCs. Subset described: CD45RA-negative fraction. The source is a man in his late teens or twenties in good health. Some clones in this sample may be carry-over from other donors' samples.

The chain carries TRBV28 and TRBJ1-3; tentatively, D is TRBD1 (6 bases). V lost 4 bases to trimming and J lost 1 base, with 20 bases between them. The germline V gene encodes CDR1 MDHEN and CDR2 SYDVKM. CDR3 length: 18 residues. Here the CDR3 DNA reads TGTGCCAGCAGTTCCGGAGGGGATGGGACACCTTCTGGAAACACCATATATTTT. It encodes CASSSGGDGTPSGNTIYF. Supplemented by reference TRBV28 and TRBJ1-3, the full variable domain reads DVKVTQSSRYLVKRTGEKVFLECVQDMDHENMFWYRQDPGLGLRLIYFSYDVKMKEKGDIPEGYSVSREKKERFSLILESASTNQTSMYLCASSSGGDGTPSGNTIYFGEGSWLTVV.

The chain joins TRBV19 to TRBJ2-1; 9 positions agree with TRBD1. Germline-derived CDR1 and CDR2 are LNHDA and SQIVND (reference sequence). V gave up 4 bases and J gave up 6 bases; unmatched junction bases: 7. CDR3 length equals 15 residues. The CDR3 DNA reads TGTGCCAGTAGTACCCGGGACAGGGCCGGCAATGAGCAGTTCTTC. This sequence encodes CASSTRDRAGNEQFF.

CDR3 loop: CASSKPGQGVYEQYF. The CDR3 coding sequence is TGTGCCAGCAGCAAGCCGGGACAGGGGGTCTACGAGCAGTACTTC. This chain uses TRBV28 with TRBJ2-7, with TRBD1 identical over 11 bases. Trimming removed 6 bases from V and 3 bases from J; junction bases left unmatched: 7. The CDR3 runs 15 residues. The germline V gene encodes CDR1 MDHEN and CDR2 SYDVKM.

The rearrangement links TRBV29-1 to TRBJ1-3; D possibly corresponds to TRBD1 (6 bases). V lost 3 bases and J 1 base, leaving 10 bases between the germline ends. The CDR3 length is 14 residues. Germline V lookup: CDR1 SQVTM, CDR2 ANQGSEA. CDR3 nucleotides: TGCAGCGTTGATCCGGGGGCTTCTGGAAACACCATATATTTT. The encoded protein is CSVDPGASGNTIYF.

The J gene is TRBJ1-2, the V gene TRBV11-2; TRBD1 agrees at 7 bases. After removal of 5 bases from V and 4 bases from J, the junction contained 10 bases not matched to a gene. The CDR3 length is 15 residues. The germline V gene has CDR1 SGHAT and CDR2 FQNNGV. In nucleotides, the CDR3 is TGTGCCAGCAGCGTTGAAGGGGGCGCGGCCTATGGCTACACCTTC. Translation: CASSVEGGAAYGYTF. Supplemented by reference TRBV11-2 and TRBJ1-2, the full variable domain reads EAGVAQSPRYKIIEKRQSVAFWCNPISGHATLYWYQQILGQGPKLLIQFQNNGVVDDSQLPKDRFSAERLKGVDSTLKIQPAKLEDSAVYLCASSVEGGAAYGYTFGSGTRLTVV.

The chain employs TRBV5-4 and TRBJ2-1; TRBD2 matches 8 bases. V lost 4 bases and J lost 4; bases outside the gene matches: 10. The germline CDR1 and CDR2 sequences are SGHNT and YYREEE (reference sequence). This CDR3 region has 16 residues. The CDR3 reads CASSPTAAGGYNEQFF. As DNA, the CDR3 is TGTGCCAGCAGCCCTACCGCGGCGGGAGGATACAATGAGCAGTTCTTC. The variable domain in full, with the rest retrieved from reference TRBV5-4 and TRBJ2-1, is ETGVTQSPTHLIKTRGQQVTLRCSSQSGHNTVSWYQQALGQGPQFIFQYYREEENGRGNFPPRFSGLQFPNYSSELNVNALELDDSALYLCASSPTAAGGYNEQFFGPGTRLTVL.

This clone has a handful of counts. The chain carries TRBV6-5 and TRBJ2-6; D might be TRBD1 (6 bases). V shed 6 bases and J shed 4 bases, with 13 bases lying between them. Germline values: CDR1 MNHEY, CDR2 SVGAGI. The CDR3 covers 15 residues. In DNA form, the CDR3 reads TGTGCCAGCAGACACAGGGCCGCCGGGGCCAACGTCCTGACTTTC. Translating gives CASRHRAAGANVLTF.

The count of this clone is one. This rearrangement joins TRBV6-5 to TRBJ1-4, with D hard to call. This CDR3 spans 15 amino acids. CDR1 and CDR2 (germline): MNHEY, SVGAGI. V gave up 6 bases and J gave up 5 bases, with 16 bases separating them. The CDR3 here is CASSPADGSNEKLFF. The CDR3 region has the DNA TGTGCCAGCAGCCCGGCGGACGGGTCGAATGAAAAACTGTTTTTT.

This rearrangement joins TRBV15 to TRBJ2-5; D unresolved. The ends were cut back, 0 bases at V and 6 bases at J, with 14 bases in the middle. This CDR3 contains 15 residues. Germline CDR1 and CDR2: LNHNV and YYDKDF (reference sequence). The CDR3 region is CATSRDFEGSKTQYF. Here the CDR3 DNA reads TGTGCCACCAGCAGAGATTTTGAAGGTAGTAAGACCCAGTACTTC.

Regarding this clone: Other nucleotide sequences from this sample produce the same CDR3. The chain combines TRBV7-3 with TRBJ1-2; tentative D call: TRBD1 (5 bases). Trimming took 2 bases from V and 6 from J, leaving 10 bases between them. The CDR3 runs to 13 residues. From germline, CDR1 is SGHTA and CDR2 FQGTGA. The CDR3 sequence is CASSLGQGDGYTF. CDR3 coding DNA: TGTGCCAGCAGCTTAGGCCAGGGTGATGGCTACACCTTC.

This clone was recorded once. The rearrangement joins TRBV6-5 to TRBJ2-7; 10 bases line up with TRBD2. Germline V gene sequence: CDR1 MNHEY, CDR2 SVGAGI. Trimming took 6 bases from V and 5 from J; bases not matched to a gene: 10. This CDR3 contains 15 residues. CDR3 nucleotide sequence: TGTGCCAGCAGGGGACTAGCGCGGGCTAGGGACGAGCAGTACTTC. It yields the protein CASRGLARARDEQYF.

V and J are TRBV5-1 and TRBJ2-1, with 11 positions matching TRBD2. This CDR3 has 21 amino acids. J lost 2 bases, V lost 3 bases, and 19 bases had no gene match. Germline V gene data show CDR1 as SGHRS and CDR2 as YFSETQ. CDR3 DNA sequence: TGCGCCAGCAGCTCGCAGAAAATACTAGCGGGAGATCTCGTACCCTACAATGAGCAGTTCTTC. It translates to CASSSQKILAGDLVPYNEQFF.

CDR3 in DNA: TGTGCCAGCAGTTACGGCGGCGGGATAGAGACCCAGTACTTC. Protein sequence: CASSYGGGIETQYF. This chain links TRBV6-6 with TRBJ2-5, with D possibly matching TRBD2 (6 bases). V gave up 2 bases and J gave up 4 bases, with 11 bases separating them. The germline V gene encodes CDR1 MNHNY and CDR2 SVGAGI (reference sequence). The CDR3 contains 14 residues.